The sequence of this TCR beta chain was determined in a study of cytomegalovirus exposure and HLA in healthy donors. For the study at large: In terms of ancestry, the Caucasian-associated cluster contained 75% to 85% of the approximately 430 genotyped donors. Whole-study results and caveats: A later examination showed that TCR association rates differed by HLA locus, with DRB1 most and HLA-C fewest.

Regarding this clone: Its antigen is not identified.

It was with 60 Vbeta and 13 Jbeta primers that the PCR ran. Here immunoSEQ multiplex PCR was the method, and the copy in TCRdb shows in-frame clones only, minus some. Of 130,000 to 150,000 clones in the sample, 64% were seen once. The sequence derives from a young woman in good health and CMV-seropositive. The material sequenced was PBMCs.

The CDR3 DNA follows: TGTGCCAGCAGTGAAGAGACCGAGGGTTCCACTGAAGCTTTCTTT. It translates to CASSEETEGSTEAFF. The chain has TRBV6-1 and TRBJ1-1; D ambiguous. CDR3 length: 15 amino acids. V was cut by 1 base and J by 4 bases, with 13 bases left in between. From germline, CDR1 is MNHNS and CDR2 SASEGT.